The 27 T cell receptor beta chains presented below share a single source sample, sequenced in a study of blood T cell repertoires in COVID-19. Some clones are missing from TCRdb's copy, which holds only in-frame ones; the method was immunoSEQ multiplex PCR. This repertoire shows a few hundred thousand clones, about nine tenths found once; its top ten account for nearly 4.5%. Sequences were obtained from peripheral blood. Receptors were obtained from a man between 45 and 60 years old with acute or convalescent COVID-19.

This clone showed up just a few times. This rearrangement joins TRBV5-1 to TRBJ1-3, with TRBD1 as a possible D gene (5 bases). V lost 0 bases, J lost 0 bases, and 16 bases lay in between. Germline CDR1 is SGHRS and CDR2 is YFSETQ. This CDR3 is built from 18 residues. The CDR3 is CASSLGPAGPLSGNTIYF. As DNA, the CDR3 is TGCGCCAGCAGCTTGGGTCCCGCGGGGCCCCTCTCTGGAAACACCATATATTTT. Combining the CDR3 with reference TRBV5-1 and TRBJ1-3 gives the whole variable domain KAGVTQTPRYLIKTRGQQVTLSCSPISGHRSVSWYQQTPGQGLQFLFEYFSETQRNKGNFPGRFSGRQFSNSRSEMNVSTLELGDSALYLCASSLGPAGPLSGNTIYFGEGSWLTVV.

The chain uses TRBV5-1 and TRBJ2-5, with D possibly being TRBD2 (6 bases). The germline V gene has CDR1 SGHRS and CDR2 YFSETQ. The length of the CDR3 is 15 residues. Trimming pared 4 bases from V and 5 bases from J, leaving 18 bases between. CDR3 in DNA: TGCGCCAGCAGCACCGCCGGGGGTACGGGGGAGACCCAGTACTTC. As protein: CASSTAGGTGETQYF.

This chain links TRBV29-1 with TRBJ1-1; 7 nucleotides match TRBD1. CDR1 and CDR2 (germline): SQVTM, ANQGSEA. The CDR3 has 13 amino acids. The CDR3 here is CRATEGAGTEAFF. The CDR3 DNA is TGCAGAGCGACAGAGGGGGCAGGCACTGAAGCTTTCTTT.

This chain uses TRBV4-1 with TRBJ1-1, with D unclear. CDR3 length: 13 residues. The V and J ends lost 1 base and 7 bases respectively, with 10 bases between them. In germline, CDR1 is MGHRA, CDR2 YSYEKL. CDR3 loop: CASSQVGISEAFF. CDR3 DNA sequence: TGCGCCAGCAGCCAAGTGGGCATCAGTGAAGCTTTCTTT.

This chain uses TRBV3-1 (or the pseudogene TRBV3-2) with TRBJ1-3, with D perhaps TRBD1 (6 bases). The V end lost 4 bases, the J end lost 2 bases, and 18 bases lay between the germline ends. Germline values: CDR1 LGHDT, CDR2 YNNKEL (reference sequence). The CDR3 is made up of 17 amino acids. CDR3 loop: CASSLGARGNTGNTIYF. CDR3 coding DNA: TGTGCCAGCAGCCTGGGGGCTAGGGGGAACACTGGAAACACCATATATTTT.

The rearrangement joins TRBV6-4 to TRBJ2-3; possible D gene TRBD2, 5 bases. V shed 4 bases and J shed 0 bases, with 8 bases lying between them. The CDR3 spans 14 residues. The germline V gene has CDR1 MRHNA and CDR2 SNTAGT. The CDR3 loop is CASSVGASTDTQYF. CDR3 nucleotides: TGTGCCAGCAGTGTGGGAGCTAGCACAGATACGCAGTATTTT.

This chain joins TRBV7-9 and TRBJ1-2, with unresolved D. Trimming stripped 0 bases from V and 5 bases from J, with 10 bases between. The CDR3 has 14 amino acids. Germline V gives CDR1 SEHNR, CDR2 FQNEAQ (reference sequence). The DNA of the CDR3 is TGTGCCAGCAGCTTAGCGTCGGGTTGGTATGGCTACACCTTC. Translated, it gives CASSLASGWYGYTF.

The chain employs TRBV10-1 and TRBJ2-1; the D gene is possibly TRBD1 (5 bases). Trimming shortened V by 0 bases and J by 2 bases, and 11 bases separated the two germline ends. This CDR3 region has 16 residues. Germline CDR1 and CDR2: WNHNN and SYGVQD (reference sequence). The CDR3 sequence is CASSESMGQTYNEQFF. In nucleotides, the CDR3 is TGCGCCAGCAGTGAGTCGATGGGGCAGACCTACAATGAGCAGTTCTTC.

V and J are TRBV6-2 or TRBV6-3 and TRBJ1-1, with 8 positions matching TRBD1. Trimming at V came to 2 bases and at J to 12 bases, leaving 8 bases not matched to a gene. In germline, CDR1 is MNHEY, CDR2 SVGEGT. The CDR3 has 13 amino acids. This CDR3 reads CASSYDRGSPTFF. In DNA form, the CDR3 reads TGTGCCAGCAGTTACGACAGGGGCTCCCCAACTTTCTTT.

V gene TRBV5-1 combines with J gene TRBJ2-5; D is uncertain. The CDR3 has 12 amino acids. Germline assignment: CDR1 SGHRS and CDR2 YFSETQ. Trimming stripped 6 bases from V and 7 bases from J, with 13 bases between. For the CDR3, the DNA is TGCGCCAGCATAAGTGGAGTCGGGACCCAGTACTTC. It encodes CASISGVGTQYF.

V and J are TRBV29-1 and TRBJ1-5; TRBD1 matches at 12 bases. This CDR3 region has 14 residues. V shed 7 bases, J shed 7 bases, and the junction held 8 bases outside the gene matches. Germline V gives CDR1 SQVTM, CDR2 ANQGSEA. CDR3 sequence (DNA): TGCAGCGCATCGGGACAGGGGGCAGGCCAGCCCCAGCATTTT. Its protein product is CSASGQGAGQPQHF.

The chain combines TRBV2 with TRBJ2-6; a weak D match, TRBD2 (6 bases). The germline gives CDR1 SNHLY, CDR2 FYNNEI. CDR3 length: 18 residues. V lost 5 bases to trimming and J lost 2 bases, with 19 bases between them. The CDR3 nucleotides are TGTGCCAGCAGTTCTACCCTGGGGGGTGGAACTGGGGCCAACGTCCTGACTTTC. Amino acid sequence: CASSSTLGGGTGANVLTF.

This clone turned up a few times. The chain couples TRBV19 to TRBJ1-1; D is perhaps TRBD1 (6 bases). Germline V gene sequence: CDR1 LNHDA, CDR2 SQIVND (reference sequence). The CDR3 totals 15 residues. V was shortened by 8 bases and J by 5 bases, with 21 bases between the two germline ends. This chain's CDR3 is CASGESYMGATEAFF. The CDR3, as DNA: TGTGCCAGTGGCGAGTCCTATATGGGGGCTACTGAAGCTTTCTTT.

The V and J genes are TRBV4-2 and TRBJ1-2; no definite D call. In germline, CDR1 is LGHNA, CDR2 YNFKEQ. V lost 1 base to trimming and J lost 0 bases, with 6 bases between them. This CDR3 is built from 14 residues. The CDR3 spells CASSQGGTNYGYTF. CDR3 in DNA: TGTGCCAGCAGCCAAGGAGGGACTAACTATGGCTACACCTTC.

The chain couples TRBV6-6 to TRBJ1-2, with D possibly being TRBD1 (6 bases). Germline CDR1 MNHNY, CDR2 SVGAGI (reference sequence). The CDR3 contains 13 residues. The V end lost 7 bases, the J end lost 7 bases, and 16 bases lay between the germline ends. The CDR3 DNA is TGTGCCAGCAAAGCAGGGGATAACATTGGCTACACCTTC. It is translated as CASKAGDNIGYTF.

The chain carries TRBV3-1 (or the pseudogene TRBV3-2) and TRBJ1-1; 11 nucleotides agree with TRBD1. The CDR3 spans 14 residues. J lost 8 bases, V lost 5 bases, and 7 bases had no gene match. CDR1 LGHDT and CDR2 YNNKEL come from the germline V gene (reference sequence). The CDR3 region has the DNA TGTGCCAGCAGCTTAAGGACAGGGGGCGCCGAAGCTTTCTTT. Translated, it gives CASSLRTGGAEAFF.

The V call is TRBV5-1, the J call TRBJ1-1; D uncertain. The CDR3 contains 15 residues. V lost 2 bases to trimming and J lost 1 base, with 12 bases between them. Looked up from germline, CDR1 is SGHRS and CDR2 is YFSETQ. The CDR3 DNA is TGCGCCAGCAGCTTTGCCGGACTGACGAACACTGAAGCTTTCTTT. Its translation is CASSFAGLTNTEAFF.

The chain couples TRBV6-5 to TRBJ1-2; TRBD1 might be the D (6 bases). The CDR3 consists of 12 residues. Germline CDR1 reads MNHEY; CDR2 reads SVGAGI. Trimming removed 6 bases from V and 1 base from J, with 6 bases in between. DNA of the CDR3: TGTGCCAGCAGGGACAGTAACTATGGCTACACCTTC. Translation: CASRDSNYGYTF.

V and J are TRBV5-1 and TRBJ1-6, with D tentatively TRBD1 (5 bases). Trimming shortened V by 0 bases and J by 7 bases, and 14 bases separated the two germline ends. The CDR3 has 16 amino acids. Germline assignment: CDR1 SGHRS and CDR2 YFSETQ. The CDR3 DNA follows: TGCGCCAGCAGCTTGGTAGGAGGGGAAGGAAATTCACCCCTCCACTTT. This codes for CASSLVGGEGNSPLHF.

This clone was detected only once. V usage is TRBV9 and J usage is TRBJ1-2, with D unresolved. Trimming shortened V by 4 bases and J by 7 bases, and 11 bases separated the two germline ends. The CDR3 is made up of 12 amino acids. Per germline, CDR1 SGDLS and CDR2 YYNGEE. Here the CDR3 DNA reads TGTGCCAGCAGCTCAACGGTGGTTGGCTACACCTTC. Translated: CASSSTVVGYTF.

This chain uses TRBV7-8 with TRBJ1-2; 11 bases match TRBD1. This CDR3 is built from 14 residues. After removal of 5 bases from V and 4 bases from J, the junction contained 3 bases not matched to a gene. Per germline, CDR1 SGHVS and CDR2 FQNEAQ. The CDR3 reads CASSPGQGVYGYTF. The CDR3, as DNA: TGTGCCAGCAGCCCGGGACAGGGGGTCTATGGCTACACCTTC.

J is TRBJ2-5 and V is TRBV10-3; 10 positions match TRBD1. The V gene's germline CDR1 is ENHRY and CDR2 SYGVKD. The CDR3 extends over 14 amino acids. The ends lost 10 bases at V and 2 bases at J; junction bases unmatched: 7. The CDR3 reads CASRQGAGQETQYF. The CDR3 coding sequence is TGTGCCAGTAGACAGGGGGCCGGTCAAGAGACCCAGTACTTC.

The rearrangement joins TRBV3-1 (or the pseudogene TRBV3-2) to TRBJ1-6; TRBD1 is a possible D gene (6 bases). This CDR3 is 16 amino acids long. CDR1 is LGHDT and CDR2 is YNNKEL in the germline V gene (reference sequence). The germline V and J ends were trimmed by 4 bases and 8 bases, with 18 bases remaining between them. CDR3 sequence: CASSLGWGRWDSPLHF. CDR3 bases: TGTGCCAGCAGCCTGGGTTGGGGGCGATGGGATTCACCCCTCCACTTT.

There are many counts of this clone. The V call is TRBV5-1, the J call TRBJ2-2, with TRBD2 as a possible D gene (7 bases). The CDR3 is 18 amino acids. The V end was cut by 4 bases, the J end by 0 bases, with 19 bases between. Germline V lookup: CDR1 SGHRS, CDR2 YFSETQ. The CDR3 is CASSTSNRGGPNTGELFF. Here the CDR3 DNA reads TGCGCCAGCAGCACCTCGAACCGCGGGGGCCCGAACACCGGGGAGCTGTTTTTT.

The DNA for the CDR3 is TGCAGCGTTGAAGGGGCCGCCAGGGTCGATGAGCAGTTCTTC. This encodes CSVEGAARVDEQFF. The genes are TRBV29-1 and TRBJ2-1; a weak D match, TRBD1 (5 bases). Trimming removed 1 base from V and 8 bases from J, with 15 bases in between. This CDR3 comprises 14 residues. CDR1 is SQVTM, CDR2 ANQGSEA, per germline.

This clone was seen a few times. V is TRBV19 and J is TRBJ1-2; D call uncertain. The V end lost 5 bases, the J end lost 2 bases, and 18 bases lay between the germline ends. CDR1 LNHDA and CDR2 SQIVND come from the germline V gene (reference sequence). This CDR3 contains 16 residues. CDR3 amino acids: CASSPREGPGNYGYTF. The CDR3 region has the DNA TGTGCCAGTAGTCCGCGTGAGGGCCCCGGGAACTATGGCTACACCTTC.

The chain carries TRBV30 and TRBJ1-1; TRBD1 is a possible D gene (5 bases). The germline V gene encodes CDR1 GTSNPN and CDR2 SVGIG (reference sequence). The CDR3 covers 13 residues. V lost 4 bases, J lost 3 bases, and 12 bases lay in between. This chain's CDR3 is CAWKSQGYTEAFF. The DNA for the CDR3 is TGTGCCTGGAAGAGCCAGGGCTACACTGAAGCTTTCTTT. The full variable domain, in which reference TRBV30 and TRBJ1-1 provide the parts outside the CDR3, is SQTIHQWPATLVQPVGSPLSLECTVEGTSNPNLYWYRQAAGRGLQLLFYSVGIGQISSEVPQNLSASRPQDRQFILSSKKLLLSDSGFYLCAWKSQGYTEAFFGQGTRLTVV.